The 23 T cell receptor beta chains given below trace back to one sample, sequenced in a study of cytomegalovirus exposure and HLA in healthy donors. PCR involved 60 Vbeta and 13 Jbeta primers. TCRdb keeps only in-frame clones here, not all; method: immunoSEQ multiplex PCR. Of more than 110,000 clones listed, approximately 70% were seen once; the top ten hold approximately 2.3%. Sequenced material: PBMCs. Every receptor here comes from a woman aged 55 to 70 in good health and CMV-seropositive.

The V call is TRBV7-3, the J call TRBJ2-1; 10 bases line up with TRBD2. V lost 0 bases to trimming and J lost 8 bases; unmatched junction nucleotides: 4. The CDR3 spans 15 residues. Germline values: CDR1 SGHTA, CDR2 FQGTGA. The CDR3 region is CASSLTGLAGDEQFF. DNA for the CDR3: TGTGCCAGCAGCTTAACCGGGCTAGCGGGAGATGAGCAGTTCTTC.

The chain links TRBV5-6 to TRBJ2-7; 11 bases match TRBD1. Per the germline V gene, CDR1 is SGHDT and CDR2 is YYEEEE. V shed 4 bases, J shed 12 bases, and the junction held 6 bases outside the gene matches. The CDR3 consists of 12 residues. The CDR3 protein is CASSTGQGVRYF. Here the CDR3 DNA reads TGTGCCAGCAGCACGGGACAGGGGGTTCGGTACTTC.

The J gene is TRBJ2-2, the V gene TRBV5-4; a possible D gene is TRBD2 (7 bases). V shed 4 bases and J shed 5 bases, with 18 bases lying between them. The length of the CDR3 is 16 residues. Germline assignment: CDR1 SGHNT and CDR2 YYREEE (reference sequence). The CDR3 region has the DNA TGTGCCAGCAGCCCGGGAGGCAGGGGAGAAACCGGGGAGCTGTTTTTT. Translation: CASSPGGRGETGELFF.

The chain is built from TRBV2 and TRBJ2-5; 14 nucleotides align to TRBD2. The CDR3 consists of 17 residues. V was pared by 6 bases and J by 1 base, with 7 bases of the junction left unmatched. CDR1 is SNHLY, CDR2 FYNNEI, per germline. CDR3 sequence: CASSGTSGRPLQETQYF. The CDR3 DNA reads as TGTGCCAGCAGCGGGACTAGCGGGAGACCTCTCCAAGAGACCCAGTACTTC.

The chain links TRBV11-2 to TRBJ1-1, with 7 bases fitting TRBD1. The CDR3 totals 14 residues. Germline CDR1 and CDR2: SGHAT and FQNNGV. V lost 4 bases to trimming and J lost 1 base; unmatched junction nucleotides: 3. This CDR3 is CASSSRTGNTEAFF. For the CDR3, the DNA is TGTGCCAGCAGCTCCCGGACAGGGAACACTGAAGCTTTCTTT.

J is TRBJ1-3 and V is TRBV15; D gene unclear. Trimming removed 3 bases at V and 0 bases at J, with 6 bases between. CDR1 is LNHNV, CDR2 YYDKDF, per germline (reference sequence). CDR3 length: 14 residues. This CDR3 is CATSSSNSGNTIYF. Written as DNA, the CDR3 is TGTGCCACCAGCAGTTCCAACTCTGGAAACACCATATATTTT.

Only one count was recorded for this clone. The J gene is TRBJ2-7, the V gene TRBV28; 9 positions agree with TRBD2. Per germline, CDR1 MDHEN and CDR2 SYDVKM. The CDR3 has 15 residues. V gave up 5 bases and J gave up 0 bases; unmatched junction bases: 5. The CDR3 loop reads CASSPSGRSSYEQYF. CDR3 bases: TGTGCCAGCAGTCCAAGCGGGAGGAGCTCCTACGAGCAGTACTTC.

There are a few counts of this clone. The rearrangement links TRBV2 to TRBJ2-5, with TRBD2 matching 7 bases. The CDR3 has 10 amino acids. CDR1 and CDR2 from the germline V gene are SNHLY and FYNNEI. The V and J ends lost 2 bases and 14 bases, in that order; junction bases with no gene match: 2. The CDR3 nucleotides are TGTGCCAGCAGTGAAAAGCGGGGCTACTTC. Translation: CASSEKRGYF.

The rearrangement uses TRBV28 and TRBJ1-1; 7 positions match TRBD1. J lost 8 bases, V lost 5 bases, and 5 bases had no gene match. This CDR3 spans 12 amino acids. Germline CDR1 and CDR2: MDHEN and SYDVKM. CDR3 bases: TGTGCCAGCAGTAGTTTCAGGGGGGAAGCTTTCTTT. This sequence encodes CASSSFRGEAFF.

This chain joins TRBV28 and TRBJ1-1; 9 nucleotides align to TRBD1. The trim removed 2 bases at V and 8 bases at J, leaving 6 bases unmatched. The CDR3 covers 14 residues. Per germline, CDR1 MDHEN and CDR2 SYDVKM. The CDR3 nucleotides are TGTGCCAGCAGTTTACTTACAGGGGGCGGCGAAGCTTTCTTT. This codes for CASSLLTGGGEAFF.

In its sample, this clone was seen a few times. This chain connects TRBV4-1 to TRBJ2-7, with 10 positions matching TRBD2. This CDR3 region has 15 residues. With 1 base clipped from V and 3 bases from J, the junction kept 3 bases outside the gene matches. Germline V CDR1 and CDR2: MGHRA, YSYEKL. The CDR3 nucleotides are TGCGCCAGCAGCCAAGCGCCTAGCGGGAGCTACGAGCAGTACTTC. Translation: CASSQAPSGSYEQYF.

CDR3 in DNA: TGTGCCAGCAGCTTTTCGGGCAGGGTGGACGGCTACACCTTC. Translating gives CASSFSGRVDGYTF. The genes are TRBV7-9 and TRBJ1-2; weak D call: TRBD1 (5 bases). Germline loops: CDR1 SEHNR, CDR2 FQNEAQ (reference sequence). The CDR3 covers 14 residues. Between the trimmed V and J ends, which lost 3 bases and 8 bases, there was a span of 16 bases.

This chain connects TRBV5-1 to TRBJ1-2, with a weak D call TRBD1 (6 bases). The V end was cut by 5 bases, the J end by 2 bases, with 10 bases between. This CDR3 has 13 residues. Germline assignment: CDR1 SGHRS and CDR2 YFSETQ. CDR3 in amino acids: CASRVDRNYGYTF. The DNA of the CDR3 is TGCGCCAGCAGAGTCGACAGGAACTATGGCTACACCTTC.

J is TRBJ1-5 and V is TRBV28; TRBD1 matches 9 bases. J lost 5 bases, V lost 7 bases, and 9 bases had no gene match. Per germline, CDR1 MDHEN and CDR2 SYDVKM. The CDR3 consists of 15 residues. This CDR3 reads CASTDRDRADQPQHF. The CDR3 DNA is TGTGCCAGCACCGATAGGGACAGGGCGGATCAGCCCCAGCATTTT.

Only one count was recorded for this clone. J is TRBJ2-7 and V is TRBV6-5, with TRBD1 matching 8 bases. Germline V CDR1 and CDR2: MNHEY, SVGAGI. The CDR3 loop spans 13 amino acids. V dropped 8 bases and J dropped 2; count of bases not matched to a gene: 5. The CDR3 nucleotides read TGTGCCAGCGGGACAGGCGACGCCTACGAGCAGTACTTC. This encodes CASGTGDAYEQYF.

V is TRBV6-1 and J is TRBJ2-7; 8 bases are a match to TRBD1. This CDR3 spans 14 amino acids. After removal of 6 bases from V and 2 bases from J, the junction contained 6 bases not matched to a gene. The germline V gene encodes CDR1 MNHNS and CDR2 SASEGT. CDR3 in DNA: TGTGCCAGCAGCTGGACAGGGCTTCCCTACGAGCAGTACTTC. Its translation is CASSWTGLPYEQYF.

The chain is built from TRBV7-9 and TRBJ1-1; 9 bases agree with TRBD1. The junction had 4 bases not matched to a gene; V was cut back by 3 bases and J by 5 bases. The CDR3 extends over 14 amino acids. Germline CDR1 SEHNR, CDR2 FQNEAQ (reference sequence). The CDR3 DNA is TGTGCCAGCAGCTTGGGACAGGGTGAAACTGAAGCTTTCTTT. Translation gives CASSLGQGETEAFF.

CDR3 protein: CASSHAPRGETEAFF. The CDR3 DNA reads TGTGCCAGCAGCCATGCTCCTAGGGGTGAAACTGAAGCTTTCTTT. The chain employs TRBV14 and TRBJ1-1; D is perhaps TRBD1 (5 bases). The germline V and J ends were trimmed by 3 bases and 5 bases, with 16 bases remaining between them. Germline loops: CDR1 SGHDN, CDR2 FVKESK. The CDR3 loop spans 15 amino acids.

This clone has just one count. This chain links TRBV5-1 with TRBJ2-2; 12 bases fit TRBD2. The CDR3 is 15 amino acids. V trimming: 4 bases; J trimming: 6 bases; junction bases outside the gene matches: 4. CDR1 SGHRS and CDR2 YFSETQ come from the germline V gene. CDR3 amino acids: CASSPSGRAAGELFF. The CDR3 DNA follows: TGCGCCAGCAGCCCTAGCGGGAGGGCTGCCGGGGAGCTGTTTTTT. Looking up the rest from reference TRBV5-1 and TRBJ2-2 gives the full variable domain: KAGVTQTPRYLIKTRGQQVTLSCSPISGHRSVSWYQQTPGQGLQFLFEYFSETQRNKGNFPGRFSGRQFSNSRSEMNVSTLELGDSALYLCASSPSGRAAGELFFGEGSRLTVL.

The rearrangement joins TRBV30 to TRBJ1-1; D gene uncertain. The V end was cut by 2 bases, the J end by 5 bases, with 9 bases between. This CDR3 is 12 amino acids long. CDR1 GTSNPN and CDR2 SVGIG come from the germline V gene (reference sequence). The CDR3 nucleotides are TGTGCCTGGAGTCTTCCCGGTACTGAAGCTTTCTTT. Amino acid sequence: CAWSLPGTEAFF.

The chain combines TRBV29-1 with TRBJ1-1; D remains unclear. The CDR3 consists of 13 residues. The germline V and J ends were trimmed by 5 bases and 0 bases, with 10 bases remaining between them. Germline V gene data show CDR1 as SQVTM and CDR2 as ANQGSEA. Here the CDR3 DNA reads TGCAGCGTTCTCCCGAGCATGAACACTGAAGCTTTCTTT. Its translation is CSVLPSMNTEAFF.

J is TRBJ2-7 and V is TRBV6-1, with D perhaps matching TRBD2 (5 bases). This CDR3 has 13 residues. V lost 5 bases and J lost 3, with 11 bases in between. Germline V gene lookup returns CDR1 MNHNS and CDR2 SASEGT. In nucleotides, the CDR3 is TGTGCCAGCAGTCGGGGAGAAGACTACGAGCAGTACTTC. This gives the protein CASSRGEDYEQYF.

The chain recombines TRBV19 with TRBJ1-1; 9 bases map to TRBD1. This CDR3 contains 12 residues. V was clipped by 3 bases and J by 8 bases; unmatched bases: 1. CDR1 and CDR2 (germline): LNHDA, SQIVND (reference sequence). The CDR3 bases are TGTGCCAGTAGTATGGGGACAGGGGAAGCTTTCTTT. Protein: CASSMGTGEAFF.